Below are 24 T cell receptor beta chains sequenced from a single sample in a study of siplizumab effects on memory and regulatory T cells. The cells of the mixed lymphocyte reaction underwent an approximately six-day coculture at 37°C. For these receptors, no antigen is known. Libraries were prepared by immunoSEQ multiplex PCR; TCRdb keeps only in-frame clonotypes and omits some of them. This table holds over 14,000 clones, around 49% found once. Sample: CFSE-low (dividing) CD4+ T cells sorted from an allogeneic mixed lymphocyte reaction. The receptors derive from a human donor in good health; the cells came from an allogeneic mixed lymphocyte reaction.

A remark on this clone: A much more abundant neighbour one base away suggests this may be a read error. This chain uses TRBV18 with TRBJ2-3; 12 nucleotides align to TRBD2. The ends lost 1 base at V and 3 bases at J; junction bases unmatched: 2. The CDR3 loop spans 16 amino acids. Germline V gene sequence: CDR1 KGHSH, CDR2 LQKENI. CDR3 in amino acids: CASSPRTSGTTDTQYF. CDR3 coding DNA: TGTGCCAGCTCACCACGGACTAGCGGGACTACAGATACGCAGTATTTT.

V usage is TRBV18 and J usage is TRBJ2-7; the D is unclear. Germline CDR1 reads KGHSH; CDR2 reads LQKENI. V was cut by 3 bases and J by 4 bases, with 10 bases left in between. The CDR3 runs 13 residues. The DNA for the CDR3 is TGTGCCAGCTCACCGTTACAGAGGTACGAGCAGTACTTC. Its protein product is CASSPLQRYEQYF.

The chain links TRBV6-6 to TRBJ1-2; no reliable D call. This CDR3 spans 12 amino acids. Trimming pared 6 bases from V and 0 bases from J, leaving 5 bases between. Germline V lookup: CDR1 MNHNY, CDR2 SVGAGI (reference sequence). The CDR3: CASRATNYGYTF. DNA for the CDR3: TGTGCCAGCAGGGCCACTAACTATGGCTACACCTTC.

The rearrangement links TRBV2 to TRBJ1-5; 7 bases are shared with TRBD1. This CDR3 comprises 16 residues. Germline assignment: CDR1 SNHLY and CDR2 FYNNEI. V trimming: 5 bases; J trimming: 7 bases; junction bases outside the gene matches: 14. CDR3 in DNA: TGTGCCAGCAGTTCCGGACAGGCCTCAATCTCACAGCCCCAGCATTTT. It encodes CASSSGQASISQPQHF.

This sequence joins TRBV21-1 and TRBJ2-3; the table's TRBD2 call for D was not verified on the DNA. TRBV21-1 is a pseudogene segment. This CDR3 comprises 10 residues. CDR3 nucleotide sequence: TGTGCCAACGCCGGGGATACGCAGTATTTT. It specifies CANAGDTQYF.

The chain is built from TRBV6-6 and TRBJ1-2; 11 bases align to TRBD1. V lost 6 bases and J lost 3; bases outside the gene matches: 9. In germline, CDR1 is MNHNY, CDR2 SVGAGI (reference sequence). CDR3 size: 16 residues. The CDR3 DNA is TGTGCCAGCAGCACCGGGACAGGGGGTAAAGACTATGGCTACACCTTC. Protein product: CASSTGTGGKDYGYTF.

The sample holds a few counts of this clone. The chain has TRBV7-3 and TRBJ2-1; 8 positions agree with TRBD2. Germline V gene data show CDR1 as SGHTA and CDR2 as FQGTGA. There are 14 residues in the CDR3. V was pared by 2 bases and J by 9 bases, with 6 bases of the junction left unmatched. The CDR3 nucleotides read TGTGCCAGCAGCTTAGAAGGGCTAGCGGGTGAGCAGTTCTTC. The encoded protein is CASSLEGLAGEQFF.

The rearrangement uses TRBV7-2 and TRBJ2-4, with 15 bases that match TRBD2. CDR1 and CDR2 (germline): SGHTA, FQGNSA. With V trimmed by 5 bases and J by 1 base, 9 bases remained unmatched. The CDR3 runs 19 residues. The CDR3 DNA is TGTGCCAGCAGCCAACTAGGGACTAGCGGGAGGTCTGCCAAAAACATTCAGTACTTC. This codes for CASSQLGTSGRSAKNIQYF.

This rearrangement joins TRBV6-5 to TRBJ1-2, with a tentative D call TRBD1 (6 bases). Germline CDR1 is MNHEY and CDR2 is SVGAGI. The CDR3 extends over 12 amino acids. With 4 bases removed from V and 5 bases from J, the gap between germline ends came to 8 bases. In DNA, the CDR3 is TGTGCCAGCAGTTTTCAGGGGTATGGCTACACCTTC. It translates to CASSFQGYGYTF.

Judged by abundance, this clone is large (0.1 to 1%). V and J are TRBV2 and TRBJ2-7; D gene ambiguous. The CDR3 has 11 amino acids. Per the germline V gene, CDR1 is SNHLY and CDR2 is FYNNEI. With 11 bases removed from V and 1 base from J, the gap between germline ends came to 9 bases. In DNA form, the CDR3 reads TGTGCCGGTCCGCAATCCTACGAGCAGTACTTC. This codes for CAGPQSYEQYF. The entire variable domain, with the rest obtained from reference TRBV2 and TRBJ2-7, is as follows: EPEVTQTPSHQVTQMGQEVILRCVPISNHLYFYWYRQILGQKVEFLVSFYNNEISEKSEIFDDQFSVERPDGSNFTLKIRSTKLEDSAMYFCAGPQSYEQYFGPGTRLTVT.

The chain couples TRBV9 to TRBJ2-1; tentative D call: TRBD2 (6 bases). With 0 bases removed from V and 7 bases from J, the gap between germline ends came to 14 bases. This CDR3 spans 15 amino acids. Germline loops: CDR1 SGDLS, CDR2 YYNGEE. In DNA form, the CDR3 reads TGTGCCAGCAGCGTAGCCCCACGCGGGACGAATGAGCAGTTCTTC. It encodes CASSVAPRGTNEQFF. Drawing the rest from reference TRBV9 and TRBJ2-1, the complete variable domain is DSGVTQTPKHLITATGQRVTLRCSPRSGDLSVYWYQQSLDQGLQFLIQYYNGEERAKGNILERFSAQQFPDLHSELNLSSLELGDSALYFCASSVAPRGTNEQFFGPGTRLTVL.

This clone was detected a few times. The gene calls are TRBV27 and TRBJ2-3, with D uncertain. CDR3 length: 14 residues. Germline CDR1 reads MNHEY; CDR2 reads SMNVEV (reference sequence). V dropped 7 bases and J dropped 2 bases, with 13 bases sitting between them. CDR3: CASKQRSPTDTQYF. The CDR3 region has the DNA TGTGCCAGCAAACAAAGGAGCCCCACAGATACGCAGTATTTT.

The rearrangement uses TRBV18 and TRBJ2-1, with D maybe TRBD2 (6 bases). The V and J ends lost 1 base and 6 bases respectively, with 19 bases between them. This CDR3 comprises 17 residues. The germline gives CDR1 KGHSH, CDR2 LQKENI. CDR3 nucleotides: TGTGCCAGCTCACCACGGGGACCGGGACCGGGAGCCAATGAGCAGTTCTTC. Translating it yields CASSPRGPGPGANEQFF.

This clone appeared a few times. This chain joins TRBV29-1 and TRBJ1-2, with D perhaps matching TRBD1 (6 bases). Germline V gene data show CDR1 as SQVTM and CDR2 as ANQGSEA. There are 13 residues in the CDR3. V lost 4 bases to trimming and J lost 0 bases, with 9 bases between them. For the CDR3, the DNA is TGCAGCGTTGGACAGGCCACTAACTATGGCTACACCTTC. Its protein product is CSVGQATNYGYTF.

This chain joins TRBV7-8 and TRBJ1-6; D is unresolved. Germline CDR1 is SGHVS and CDR2 is FQNEAQ. The CDR3 spans 12 residues. The ends were cut back, 5 bases at V and 8 bases at J, with 7 bases in the middle. CDR3 DNA: TGTGCCAGCAGCCACCGCTATTCACCCCTCCACTTT. It is translated as CASSHRYSPLHF.

This clone came up a few times. This rearrangement joins TRBV7-3 to TRBJ2-5; possible D gene TRBD1, 6 bases. The CDR3 length is 16 residues. Looked up from germline, CDR1 is SGHTA and CDR2 is FQGTGA. With 3 bases removed from V and 8 bases from J, the gap between germline ends came to 22 bases. CDR3 sequence: CASSLGVGDRPRTQYF. For the CDR3, the DNA is TGTGCCAGCAGCTTGGGTGTGGGAGACAGGCCAAGAACCCAGTACTTC.

The J gene is TRBJ1-2, the V gene TRBV27; tentative D call: TRBD1 (6 bases). The length of the CDR3 is 14 residues. Per germline, CDR1 MNHEY and CDR2 SMNVEV (reference sequence). Trimming shortened V by 4 bases and J by 6 bases, and 15 bases separated the two germline ends. The CDR3 spells CASSSSRGMNGYTF. The CDR3 DNA sequence: TGTGCCAGCAGTTCTTCCAGGGGAATGAATGGCTACACCTTC.

This chain joins TRBV9 and TRBJ1-2; no reliable D call. CDR3 length: 13 amino acids. Germline V gene data show CDR1 as SGDLS and CDR2 as YYNGEE. V lost 0 bases and J 2 bases, leaving 5 bases between the germline ends. CDR3 in DNA: TGTGCCAGCAGCGTAGACGCGAACTATGGCTACACCTTC. Its protein product is CASSVDANYGYTF.

The chain has TRBV6-1 and TRBJ1-2, with 7 nucleotides matching TRBD1. There are 13 residues in the CDR3. The germline CDR1 and CDR2 sequences are MNHNS and SASEGT. With V trimmed by 6 bases and J by 7 bases, 8 bases remained unmatched. The CDR3 sequence: CASSRGGVLGYTF. As DNA, the CDR3 is TGTGCCAGCAGCAGAGGGGGCGTCCTTGGCTACACCTTC.

V gene TRBV5-4 combines with J gene TRBJ2-5; 7 positions match TRBD1. V gave up 4 bases and J gave up 5 bases; unmatched junction bases: 8. The CDR3 is 14 amino acids. Germline V lookup: CDR1 SGHNT, CDR2 YYREEE (reference sequence). CDR3 residues: CASSPATGSETQYF. DNA of the CDR3: TGTGCCAGCAGCCCCGCGACAGGGAGCGAGACCCAGTACTTC. Complete variable domain (other parts from reference TRBV5-4 and TRBJ2-5): ETGVTQSPTHLIKTRGQQVTLRCSSQSGHNTVSWYQQALGQGPQFIFQYYREEENGRGNFPPRFSGLQFPNYSSELNVNALELDDSALYLCASSPATGSETQYFGPGTRLLVL.

This clone ranks as medium-sized. The J gene is TRBJ1-5, the V gene TRBV10-3; D possibly corresponds to TRBD1 (5 bases). This CDR3 has 14 residues. Trimming stripped 2 bases from V and 6 bases from J, with 11 bases between. Germline assignment: CDR1 ENHRY and CDR2 SYGVKD. Here the CDR3 DNA reads TGTGCCATCAGTGAGATAGAGGGGATTCAGCCCCAGCATTTT. This encodes CAISEIEGIQPQHF.

This clone was seen a handful of times. The chain links TRBV7-8 to TRBJ2-7, with D unresolved. The CDR3 runs 15 residues. CDR1 is SGHVS, CDR2 FQNEAQ, per germline. V was pared by 1 base and J by 2 bases, with 12 bases between. DNA for the CDR3: TGTGCCAGCAGCTTAGGTTCGCCTAGACCCTACGAGCAGTACTTC. Translating gives CASSLGSPRPYEQYF. The complete variable domain, with remaining parts taken from reference TRBV7-8 and TRBJ2-7, reads GAGVSQSPRYKVAKRGQDVALRCDPISGHVSLFWYQQALGQGPEFLTYFQNEAQLDKSGLPSDRFFAERPEGSVSTLKIQRTQQEDSAVYLCASSLGSPRPYEQYFGPGTRLTVT.

This clone was detected a few times. The chain employs TRBV6-1 and TRBJ1-6; D not resolved. Per germline, CDR1 MNHNS and CDR2 SASEGT. The germline V and J ends were trimmed by 4 bases and 10 bases, with 11 bases remaining between them. The CDR3 totals 13 residues. In DNA form, the CDR3 reads TGTGCCAGCAGTGGGCAGACCGGGTCACCCCTCCACTTT. Amino acids: CASSGQTGSPLHF.

This clone was counted between two and nine times. V usage is TRBV6-5 and J usage is TRBJ1-3; 7 bases map to TRBD1. The ends lost 6 bases at V and 3 bases at J; junction bases unmatched: 8. The CDR3 has 15 residues. Germline CDR1 reads MNHEY; CDR2 reads SVGAGI. The CDR3, as DNA: TGTGCCAGCAGCTACCGAGGGGGCGTTGGAAACACCATATATTTT. This sequence encodes CASSYRGGVGNTIYF.